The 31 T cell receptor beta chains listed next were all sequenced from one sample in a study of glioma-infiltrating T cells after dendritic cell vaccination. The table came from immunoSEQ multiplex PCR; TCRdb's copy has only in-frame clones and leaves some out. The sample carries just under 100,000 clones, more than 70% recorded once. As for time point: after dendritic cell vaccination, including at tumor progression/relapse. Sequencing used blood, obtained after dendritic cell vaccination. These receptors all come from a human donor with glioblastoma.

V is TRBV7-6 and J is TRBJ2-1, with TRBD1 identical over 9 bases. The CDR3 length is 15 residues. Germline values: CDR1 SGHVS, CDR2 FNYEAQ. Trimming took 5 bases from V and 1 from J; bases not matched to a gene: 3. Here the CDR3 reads CASSMGQGSYNEQFF. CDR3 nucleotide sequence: TGTGCCAGCAGCATGGGACAGGGATCCTACAATGAGCAGTTCTTC.

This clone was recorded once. The CDR3 nucleotides read TGTGCCACCAGCAGGTGGGCGGGGGTATACAATGAGCAGTTCTTC. Its translation is CATSRWAGVYNEQFF. The chain couples TRBV15 to TRBJ2-1; TRBD2 matches 7 bases. CDR1 is LNHNV, CDR2 YYDKDF, per germline (reference sequence). The CDR3 consists of 15 residues. The J segment lost 4 bases and the V segment lost 3 bases, leaving 6 bases of the junction unmatched. Drawing the rest from reference TRBV15 and TRBJ2-1, the complete variable domain is DAMVIQNPRYQVTQFGKPVTLSCSQTLNHNVMYWYQQKSSQAPKLLFHYYDKDFNNEADTPDNFQSRRPNTSFCFLDIRSPGLGDTAMYLCATSRWAGVYNEQFFGPGTRLTVL.

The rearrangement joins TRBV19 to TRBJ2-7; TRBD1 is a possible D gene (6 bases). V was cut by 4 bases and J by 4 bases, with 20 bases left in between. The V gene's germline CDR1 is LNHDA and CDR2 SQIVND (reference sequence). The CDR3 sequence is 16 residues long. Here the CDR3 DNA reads TGTGCCAGTAGTACCGAGAGGGGGAGTCATTTTTACGAGCAGTACTTC. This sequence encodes CASSTERGSHFYEQYF.

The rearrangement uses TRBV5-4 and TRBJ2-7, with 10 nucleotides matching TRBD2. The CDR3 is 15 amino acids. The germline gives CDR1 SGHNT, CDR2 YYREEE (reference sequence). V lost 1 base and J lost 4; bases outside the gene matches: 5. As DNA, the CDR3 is TGTGCCAGCAGCTTGAAGCGGGGGGGCGAATACGAGCAGTACTTC. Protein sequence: CASSLKRGGEYEQYF.

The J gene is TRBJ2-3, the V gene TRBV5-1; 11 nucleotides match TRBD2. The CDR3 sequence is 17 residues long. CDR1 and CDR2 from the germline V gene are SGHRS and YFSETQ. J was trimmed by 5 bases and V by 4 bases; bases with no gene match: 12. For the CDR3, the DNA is TGCGCCAGCAGCCCACGAATAGCGGGAGGGTCCGGAGATACGCAGTATTTT. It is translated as CASSPRIAGGSGDTQYF. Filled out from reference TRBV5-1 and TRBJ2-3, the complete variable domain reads KAGVTQTPRYLIKTRGQQVTLSCSPISGHRSVSWYQQTPGQGLQFLFEYFSETQRNKGNFPGRFSGRQFSNSRSEMNVSTLELGDSALYLCASSPRIAGGSGDTQYFGPGTRLTVL.

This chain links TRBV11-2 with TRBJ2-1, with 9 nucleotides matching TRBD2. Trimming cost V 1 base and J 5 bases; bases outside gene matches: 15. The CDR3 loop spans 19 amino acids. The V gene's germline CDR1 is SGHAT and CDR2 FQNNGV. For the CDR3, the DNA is TGTGCCAGCAGCTTAGGTTTGAGGTTAGAGCGGGAGGATCACAATGAGCAGTTCTTC. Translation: CASSLGLRLEREDHNEQFF.

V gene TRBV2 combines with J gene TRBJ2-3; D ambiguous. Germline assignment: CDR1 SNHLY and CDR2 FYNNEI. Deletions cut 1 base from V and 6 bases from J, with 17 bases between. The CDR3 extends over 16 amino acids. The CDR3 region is CASSEGHFGLSDTQYF. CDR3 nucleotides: TGTGCCAGCAGTGAAGGACATTTTGGCCTCTCTGATACGCAGTATTTT.

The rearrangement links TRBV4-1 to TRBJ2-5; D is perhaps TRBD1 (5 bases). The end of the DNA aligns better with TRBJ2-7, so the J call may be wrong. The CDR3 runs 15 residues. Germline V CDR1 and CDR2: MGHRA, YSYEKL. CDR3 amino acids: CASSQDWGALYEQYF. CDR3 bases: TGCGCCAGCAGCCAAGATTGGGGCGCCCTCTACGAGCAGTACTTC.

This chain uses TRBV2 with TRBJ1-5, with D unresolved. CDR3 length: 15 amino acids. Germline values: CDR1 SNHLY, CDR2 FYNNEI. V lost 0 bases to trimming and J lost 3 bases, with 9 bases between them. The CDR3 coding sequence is TGTGCCAGCAGTGAAGCGCCGGGTCCCAATCAGCCCCAGCATTTT. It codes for CASSEAPGPNQPQHF.

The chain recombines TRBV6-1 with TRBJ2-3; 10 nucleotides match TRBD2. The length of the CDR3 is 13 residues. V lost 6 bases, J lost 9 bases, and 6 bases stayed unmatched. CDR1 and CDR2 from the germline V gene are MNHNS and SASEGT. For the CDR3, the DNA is TGTGCCAGCAGCAGCGGGGGGGGATTGACGCAGTATTTT. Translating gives CASSSGGGLTQYF.

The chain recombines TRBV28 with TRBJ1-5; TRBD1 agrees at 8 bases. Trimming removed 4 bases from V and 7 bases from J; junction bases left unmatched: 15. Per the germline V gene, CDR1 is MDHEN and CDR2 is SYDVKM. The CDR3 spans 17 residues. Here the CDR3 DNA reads TGTGCCAGCAGTTCCCACTCCAGACAGGGGATTGGGCAGCCCCAGCATTTT. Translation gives CASSSHSRQGIGQPQHF.

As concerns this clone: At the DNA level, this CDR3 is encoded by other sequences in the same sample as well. The CDR3 sequence is CASSPRTDSGNTIYF. The CDR3 DNA sequence: TGTGCCAGCTCACCTAGGACAGACTCTGGAAACACCATATATTTT. V and J are TRBV18 and TRBJ1-3, with a weak D call TRBD1 (6 bases). Germline V gene lookup returns CDR1 KGHSH and CDR2 LQKENI. V was shortened by 3 bases and J by 0 bases, with 9 bases between the two germline ends. The CDR3 has 15 amino acids.

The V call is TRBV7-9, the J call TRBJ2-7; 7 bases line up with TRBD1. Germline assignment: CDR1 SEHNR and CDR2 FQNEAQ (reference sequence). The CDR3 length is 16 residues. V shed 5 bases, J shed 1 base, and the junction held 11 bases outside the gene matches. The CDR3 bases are TGTGCCAGCAGCGGAACGACAGGGATCGAGTCCTACGAGCAGTACTTC. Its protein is CASSGTTGIESYEQYF. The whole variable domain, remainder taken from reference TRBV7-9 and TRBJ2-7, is DTGVSQNPRHKITKRGQNVTFRCDPISEHNRLYWYRQTLGQGPEFLTYFQNEAQLEKSRLLSDRFSAERPKGSFSTLEIQRTEQGDSAMYLCASSGTTGIESYEQYFGPGTRLTVT.

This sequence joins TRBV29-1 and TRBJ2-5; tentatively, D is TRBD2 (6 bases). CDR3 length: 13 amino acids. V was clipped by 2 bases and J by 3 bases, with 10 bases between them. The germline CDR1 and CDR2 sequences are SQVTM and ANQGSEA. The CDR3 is CSVERGTKETQYF. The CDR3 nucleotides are TGCAGCGTTGAACGGGGGACGAAAGAGACCCAGTACTTC.

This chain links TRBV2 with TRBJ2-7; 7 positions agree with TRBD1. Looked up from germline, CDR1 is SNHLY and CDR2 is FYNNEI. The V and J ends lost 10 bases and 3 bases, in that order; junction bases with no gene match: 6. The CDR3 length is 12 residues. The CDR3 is CATARDSYEQYF. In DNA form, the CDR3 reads TGTGCCACAGCCAGGGACAGCTACGAGCAGTACTTC. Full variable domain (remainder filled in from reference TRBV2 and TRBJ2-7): EPEVTQTPSHQVTQMGQEVILRCVPISNHLYFYWYRQILGQKVEFLVSFYNNEISEKSEIFDDQFSVERPDGSNFTLKIRSTKLEDSAMYFCATARDSYEQYFGPGTRLTVT.

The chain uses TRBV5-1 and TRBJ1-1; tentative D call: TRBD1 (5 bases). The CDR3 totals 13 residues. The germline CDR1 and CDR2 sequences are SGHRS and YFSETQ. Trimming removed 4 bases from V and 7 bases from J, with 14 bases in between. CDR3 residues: CASSLWTTDEAFF. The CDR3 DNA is TGCGCCAGCAGCCTATGGACAACAGATGAAGCTTTCTTT.

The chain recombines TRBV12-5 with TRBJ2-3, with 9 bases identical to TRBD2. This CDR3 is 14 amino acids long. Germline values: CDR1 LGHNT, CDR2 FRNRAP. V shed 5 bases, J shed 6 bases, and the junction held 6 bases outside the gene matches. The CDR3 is CASGPRTSADTQYF. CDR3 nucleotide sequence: TGTGCTAGTGGTCCCCGGACTAGCGCTGATACGCAGTATTTT. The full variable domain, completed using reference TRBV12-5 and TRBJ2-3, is DARVTQTPRHKVTEMGQEVTMRCQPILGHNTVFWYRQTMMQGLELLAYFRNRAPLDDSGMPKDRFSAEMPDATLATLKIQPSEPRDSAVYFCASGPRTSADTQYFGPGTRLTVL.

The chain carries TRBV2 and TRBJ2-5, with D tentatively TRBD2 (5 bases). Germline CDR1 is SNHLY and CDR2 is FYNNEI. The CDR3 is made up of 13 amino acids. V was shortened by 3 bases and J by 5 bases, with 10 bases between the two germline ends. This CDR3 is CASSDRPGETQYF. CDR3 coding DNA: TGTGCCAGCAGTGACCGACCGGGGGAGACCCAGTACTTC.

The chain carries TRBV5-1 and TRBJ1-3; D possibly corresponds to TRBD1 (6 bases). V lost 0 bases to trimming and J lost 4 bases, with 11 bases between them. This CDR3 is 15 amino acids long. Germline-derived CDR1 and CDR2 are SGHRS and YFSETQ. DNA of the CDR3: TGCGCCAGCAGCTTGGCGGGGGGCAAAGGAAACACCATATATTTT. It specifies CASSLAGGKGNTIYF.

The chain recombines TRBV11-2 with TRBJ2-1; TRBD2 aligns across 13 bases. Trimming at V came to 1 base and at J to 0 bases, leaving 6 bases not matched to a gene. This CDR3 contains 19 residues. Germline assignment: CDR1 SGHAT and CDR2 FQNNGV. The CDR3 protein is CASSLVGLAGPSSYNEQFF. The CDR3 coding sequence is TGTGCCAGCAGCTTAGTGGGACTAGCGGGACCAAGCTCCTACAATGAGCAGTTCTTC.

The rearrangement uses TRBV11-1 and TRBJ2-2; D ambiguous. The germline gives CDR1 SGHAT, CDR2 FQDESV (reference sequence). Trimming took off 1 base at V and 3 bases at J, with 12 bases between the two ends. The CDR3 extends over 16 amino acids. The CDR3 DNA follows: TGTGCCAGCAGCTTAGACCCTAACGCTCACACCGGGGAGCTGTTTTTT. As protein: CASSLDPNAHTGELFF.

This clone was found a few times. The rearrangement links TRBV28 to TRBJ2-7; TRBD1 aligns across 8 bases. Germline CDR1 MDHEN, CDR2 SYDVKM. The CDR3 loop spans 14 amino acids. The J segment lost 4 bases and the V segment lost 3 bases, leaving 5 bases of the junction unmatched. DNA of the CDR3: TGTGCCAGCAGTTTTGTGTACAGGGGGTACGAGCAGTACTTC. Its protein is CASSFVYRGYEQYF.

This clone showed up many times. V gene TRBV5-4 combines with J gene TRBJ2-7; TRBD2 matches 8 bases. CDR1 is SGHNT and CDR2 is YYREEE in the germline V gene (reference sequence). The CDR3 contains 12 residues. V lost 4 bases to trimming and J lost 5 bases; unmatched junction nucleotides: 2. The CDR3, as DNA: TGTGCCAGCAGCCCCGGGAGGGACGAGCAGTACTTC. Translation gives CASSPGRDEQYF.

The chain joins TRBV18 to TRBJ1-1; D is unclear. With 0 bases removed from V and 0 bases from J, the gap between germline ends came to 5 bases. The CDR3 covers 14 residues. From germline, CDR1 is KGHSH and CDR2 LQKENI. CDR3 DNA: TGTGCCAGCTCACCACCGGTAGTGAACACTGAAGCTTTCTTT. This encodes CASSPPVVNTEAFF.

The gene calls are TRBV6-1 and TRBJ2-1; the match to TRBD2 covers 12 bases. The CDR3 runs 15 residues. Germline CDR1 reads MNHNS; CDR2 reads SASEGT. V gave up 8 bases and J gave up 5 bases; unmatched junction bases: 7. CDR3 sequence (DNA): TGTGCCAGCGCCGACCGACTAGCGGGGGACAATGAGCAGTTCTTC. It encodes CASADRLAGDNEQFF.

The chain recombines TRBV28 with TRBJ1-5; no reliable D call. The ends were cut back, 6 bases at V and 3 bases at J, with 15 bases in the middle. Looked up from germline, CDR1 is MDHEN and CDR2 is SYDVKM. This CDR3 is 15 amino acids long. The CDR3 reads CASREGIGDNQPQHF. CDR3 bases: TGTGCCAGCAGGGAAGGAATCGGGGACAATCAGCCCCAGCATTTT. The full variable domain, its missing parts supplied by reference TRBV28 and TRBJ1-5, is DVKVTQSSRYLVKRTGEKVFLECVQDMDHENMFWYRQDPGLGLRLIYFSYDVKMKEKGDIPEGYSVSREKKERFSLILESASTNQTSMYLCASREGIGDNQPQHFGDGTRLSIL.

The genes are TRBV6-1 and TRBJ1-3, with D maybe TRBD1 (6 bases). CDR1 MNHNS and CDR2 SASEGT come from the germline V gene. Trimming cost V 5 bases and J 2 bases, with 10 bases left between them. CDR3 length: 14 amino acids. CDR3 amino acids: CASSRTGPGNTIYF. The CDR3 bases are TGTGCCAGCAGTCGTACAGGGCCTGGAAACACCATATATTTT.

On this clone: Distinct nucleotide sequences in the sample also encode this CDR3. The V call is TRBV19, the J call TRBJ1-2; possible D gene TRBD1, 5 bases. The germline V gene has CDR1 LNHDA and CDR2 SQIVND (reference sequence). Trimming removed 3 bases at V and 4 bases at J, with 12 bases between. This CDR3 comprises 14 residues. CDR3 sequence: CASSIPGSPYGYTF. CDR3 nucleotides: TGTGCCAGTAGTATCCCAGGGTCCCCCTATGGCTACACCTTC.

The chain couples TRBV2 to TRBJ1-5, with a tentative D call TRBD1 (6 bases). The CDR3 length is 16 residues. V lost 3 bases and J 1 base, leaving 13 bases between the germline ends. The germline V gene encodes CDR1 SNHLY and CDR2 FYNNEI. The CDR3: CASSEGARGSNQPQHF. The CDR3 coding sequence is TGTGCCAGCAGTGAGGGTGCCAGGGGAAGCAATCAGCCCCAGCATTTT.

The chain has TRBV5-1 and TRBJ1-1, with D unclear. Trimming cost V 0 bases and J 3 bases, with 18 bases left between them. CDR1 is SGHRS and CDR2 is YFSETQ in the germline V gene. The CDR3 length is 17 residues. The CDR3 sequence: CASSLALARFSDTEAFF. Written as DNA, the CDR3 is TGCGCCAGCAGCTTGGCCTTGGCTAGGTTTTCGGACACTGAAGCTTTCTTT.

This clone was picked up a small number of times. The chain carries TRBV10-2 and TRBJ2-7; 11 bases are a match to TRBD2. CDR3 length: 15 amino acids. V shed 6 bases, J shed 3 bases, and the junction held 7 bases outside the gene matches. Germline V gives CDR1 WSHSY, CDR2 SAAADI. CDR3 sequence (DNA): TGCGCCAGCAGAGTAGCGGGGGGGGTCGGCTACGAGCAGTACTTC. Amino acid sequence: CASRVAGGVGYEQYF.